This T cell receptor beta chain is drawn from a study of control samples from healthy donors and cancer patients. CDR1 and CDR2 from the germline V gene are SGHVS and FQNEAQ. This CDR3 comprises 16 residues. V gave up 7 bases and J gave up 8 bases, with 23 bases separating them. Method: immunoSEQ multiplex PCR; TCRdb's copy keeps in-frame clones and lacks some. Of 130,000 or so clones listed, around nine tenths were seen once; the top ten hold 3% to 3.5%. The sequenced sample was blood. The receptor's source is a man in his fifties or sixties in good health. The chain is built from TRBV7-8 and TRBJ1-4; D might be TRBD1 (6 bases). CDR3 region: CASKEARGVRGEKLFF. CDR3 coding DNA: TGTGCCAGCAAGGAGGCCAGGGGCGTGAGAGGGGAAAAACTGTTTTTT. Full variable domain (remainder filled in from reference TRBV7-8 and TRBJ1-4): GAGVSQSPRYKVAKRGQDVALRCDPISGHVSLFWYQQALGQGPEFLTYFQNEAQLDKSGLPSDRFFAERPEGSVSTLKIQRTQQEDSAVYLCASKEARGVRGEKLFFGSGTQLSVL.